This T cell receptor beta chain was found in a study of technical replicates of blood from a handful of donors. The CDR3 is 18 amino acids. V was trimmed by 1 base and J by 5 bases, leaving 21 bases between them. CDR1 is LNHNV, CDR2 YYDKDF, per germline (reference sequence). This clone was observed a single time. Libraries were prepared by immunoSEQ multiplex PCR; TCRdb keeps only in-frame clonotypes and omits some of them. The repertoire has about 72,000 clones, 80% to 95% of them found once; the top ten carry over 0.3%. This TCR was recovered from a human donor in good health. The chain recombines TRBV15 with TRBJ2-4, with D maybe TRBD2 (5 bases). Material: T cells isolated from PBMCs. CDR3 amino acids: CATSRVGSLALFENIQYF. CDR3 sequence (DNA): TGTGCCACCAGCAGAGTTGGAAGTCTAGCCCTTTTTGAAAACATTCAGTACTTC.